The T cell receptor (beta chain) described here comes from a study of identical twins. A few counts support this clonotype. The length of the CDR3 is 11 residues. Germline-derived CDR1 and CDR2 are SGDLS and YYNGEE. With V trimmed by 7 bases and J by 7 bases, 4 bases remained unmatched. TCRdb reprocessed the 5' RACE reads via MiXCR and lists one record per CDR3 protein. The table records approximately 250,000 distinct CDR3 sequences, under 8.5% of them present only once. The same specimen was also included in a second study, on T cells expressing NK-cell markers.

The sequence came from a woman aged 18-29 years in good health. This chain joins TRBV9 and TRBJ1-2; 7 positions match TRBD1. Sequencing input: CD8+ T cells sorted from blood. The DNA for the CDR3 is TGTGCCAGCCGGGAGGGGGCTGGCTACACCTTC. This encodes CASREGAGYTF.